This passage covers 21 T cell receptor beta chains from one sample sequenced in a study of OX40 agonist ivuxolimab in advanced cancers. Sequencing was performed with immunoSEQ multiplex PCR; in TCRdb, only in-frame clones are kept and a portion is missing. The repertoire has approximately 81,000 clones, approximately 86% of them found once; the top ten carry over 0.75%. Here the sequenced sample was CD4+ or CD8+ T cells sorted from blood, taken in a trial of the OX40 agonist ivuxolimab. The receptors derive from an adult with an advanced solid tumor such as melanoma, head and neck, liver or kidney cancer.

The V call is TRBV11-3, the J call TRBJ2-7; D gene ambiguous. Looked up from germline, CDR1 is SGHNT and CDR2 is YENEEA. Trimming left V 2 bases short and J 3 bases short, with 8 bases between. This CDR3 comprises 13 residues. Here the CDR3 DNA reads TGTGCCAGCAGCTTATCCAACAGCTACGAGCAGTACTTC. This gives the protein CASSLSNSYEQYF. The entire variable domain, with the rest obtained from reference TRBV11-3 and TRBJ2-7, is as follows: EAGVVQSPRYKIIEKKQPVAFWCNPISGHNTLYWYLQNLGQGPELLIRYENEEAVDDSQLPKDRFSAERLKGVDSTLKIQPAELGDSAVYLCASSLSNSYEQYFGPGTRLTVT.

There are a few counts of this clone. The chain combines TRBV5-4 with TRBJ2-3; 14 bases line up with TRBD2. Germline CDR1 is SGHNT and CDR2 is YYREEE (reference sequence). Trimming at V came to 1 base and at J to 5 bases, leaving 3 bases not matched to a gene. CDR3 size: 16 residues. The CDR3: CASSLKGLAGVDTQYF. The CDR3, as DNA: TGTGCCAGCAGCTTGAAGGGACTAGCGGGAGTAGATACGCAGTATTTT.

V gene TRBV10-3 combines with J gene TRBJ1-6; maybe TRBD1 (5 bases). This CDR3 spans 17 amino acids. Germline CDR1 ENHRY, CDR2 SYGVKD. The V gene lost 0 bases and the J gene lost 0 bases, with 9 bases spanning the gap. The CDR3 DNA reads TGTGCCATCAGTGAGTCTGAGGGGAGCTCCTATAATTCACCCCTCCACTTT. Translation: CAISESEGSSYNSPLHF.

The rearrangement uses TRBV7-2 and TRBJ2-1; 8 bases fit TRBD2. Per the germline V gene, CDR1 is SGHTA and CDR2 is FQGNSA. This CDR3 contains 15 residues. With V trimmed by 2 bases and J by 2 bases, 2 bases remained unmatched. The CDR3 is CASSLTGGTYNEQFF. In DNA, the CDR3 is TGTGCCAGCAGCTTAACGGGGGGGACCTACAATGAGCAGTTCTTC.

The chain is built from TRBV7-2 and TRBJ2-3; a weak D match, TRBD2 (5 bases). Deletions cut 5 bases from V and 1 base from J, with 13 bases between. From germline, CDR1 is SGHTA and CDR2 FQGNSA. This CDR3 is built from 15 residues. CDR3 sequence (DNA): TGTGCCAGCAGCGCACAAGGAGGCGGCACAGATACGCAGTATTTT. Its protein is CASSAQGGGTDTQYF.

The CDR3 region has the DNA TGCGCCAGCAACCCCTCGAGCGGTACGAACACTGAAGCTTTCTTT. Amino acids: CASNPSSGTNTEAFF. The chain combines TRBV5-1 with TRBJ1-1; D is undetermined. V lost 6 bases and J lost 1, with 16 bases in between. The length of the CDR3 is 15 residues. Germline V CDR1 and CDR2: SGHRS, YFSETQ.

J is TRBJ1-2 and V is TRBV6-1; D not resolved. CDR1 is MNHNS and CDR2 is SASEGT in the germline V gene. CDR3 size: 14 residues. With 0 bases removed from V and 5 bases from J, the gap between germline ends came to 10 bases. CDR3 sequence (DNA): TGTGCCAGCAGTGAAGCGAAGACAAGATATGGCTACACCTTC. It is translated as CASSEAKTRYGYTF.

The chain recombines TRBV2 with TRBJ1-2; D is possibly TRBD1 (6 bases). Trimming removed 1 base from V and 4 bases from J, with 13 bases in between. The CDR3 sequence is 15 residues long. CDR1 and CDR2 from the germline V gene are SNHLY and FYNNEI. CDR3 coding DNA: TGTGCCAGCAGTGAAGGCACCAAGGACAGCTATGGCTACACCTTC. It translates to CASSEGTKDSYGYTF.

The chain recombines TRBV2 with TRBJ2-1; D ambiguous. The CDR3 consists of 15 residues. CDR1 and CDR2 (germline): SNHLY, FYNNEI. V lost 2 bases, J lost 0 bases, and 8 bases lay in between. This chain's CDR3 is CASSERRASYNEQFF. The CDR3 DNA reads as TGTGCCAGCAGTGAAAGAAGGGCCTCCTACAATGAGCAGTTCTTC.

This chain joins TRBV6-5 and TRBJ1-2, with TRBD1 as a possible D gene (5 bases). The CDR3 has 14 residues. V shed 5 bases and J shed 5 bases, with 15 bases lying between them. Germline CDR1 and CDR2: MNHEY and SVGAGI. DNA for the CDR3: TGTGCCAGCAGTGAAAGCGGGGGATGGTATGGCTACACCTTC. It codes for CASSESGGWYGYTF.

This chain connects TRBV5-1 to TRBJ2-5; 10 nucleotides line up with TRBD2. V gave up 4 bases and J gave up 5 bases; unmatched junction bases: 5. CDR3 length: 14 amino acids. Germline lookup yields CDR1 SGHRS and CDR2 YFSETQ. The CDR3 protein is CASSVAGGRETQYF. In DNA, the CDR3 is TGCGCCAGCAGCGTAGCGGGAGGTCGGGAGACCCAGTACTTC.

V is TRBV4-1 and J is TRBJ2-5, with 8 nucleotides matching TRBD1. V shed 4 bases, J shed 5 bases, and the junction held 9 bases outside the gene matches. This CDR3 spans 15 amino acids. Germline CDR1 MGHRA, CDR2 YSYEKL. The CDR3 here is CASSPGQGPWETQYF. In DNA form, the CDR3 reads TGCGCCAGCAGCCCAGGACAGGGCCCTTGGGAGACCCAGTACTTC.

V is TRBV7-6 and J is TRBJ2-5; no definite D call. The DNA end is more similar to TRBJ2-7, so the J call may be wrong. Germline V gene lookup returns CDR1 SGHVS and CDR2 FNYEAQ. The CDR3 runs 14 residues. The CDR3 loop is CASSLNTRNYEQYF. CDR3 DNA: TGTGCCAGCAGCTTAAACACCCGGAATTACGAGCAGTACTTC.

This clone was counted only a few times. The V and J genes are TRBV9 and TRBJ1-6, with a weak D call TRBD1 (6 bases). Germline CDR1 is SGDLS and CDR2 is YYNGEE. This CDR3 has 15 residues. Trimming took off 3 bases at V and 9 bases at J, with 16 bases between the two ends. CDR3 loop: CASSDGGPHGSPLHF. CDR3 nucleotides: TGTGCCAGCAGCGACGGGGGCCCTCACGGTTCACCCCTCCACTTT. The full variable domain, its missing parts supplied by reference TRBV9 and TRBJ1-6, is DSGVTQTPKHLITATGQRVTLRCSPRSGDLSVYWYQQSLDQGLQFLIQYYNGEERAKGNILERFSAQQFPDLHSELNLSSLELGDSALYFCASSDGGPHGSPLHFGNGTRLTVT.

This clone was seen a few times. The rearrangement joins TRBV6-1 to TRBJ1-2; no firm D call. Germline lookup yields CDR1 MNHNS and CDR2 SASEGT. V was pared by 0 bases and J by 7 bases, with 0 bases between. The CDR3 is made up of 10 amino acids. The CDR3 spells CASSEAGYTF. Written as DNA, the CDR3 is TGTGCCAGCAGTGAAGCTGGCTACACCTTC.

The chain recombines TRBV27 with TRBJ2-5; D is perhaps TRBD2 (6 bases). The germline V gene encodes CDR1 MNHEY and CDR2 SMNVEV (reference sequence). The V end lost 3 bases, the J end lost 4 bases, and 12 bases lay between the germline ends. CDR3 length: 14 residues. The CDR3 loop reads CASSFGGFGETQYF. CDR3 DNA sequence: TGTGCCAGCAGTTTTGGAGGGTTCGGAGAGACCCAGTACTTC.

The CDR3 protein is CASSYWGSGYTF. As DNA, the CDR3 is TGTGCCAGCAGTTACTGGGGATCTGGCTACACCTTC. The chain uses TRBV6-6 and TRBJ1-2; D is ambiguous. Germline CDR1 MNHNY, CDR2 SVGAGI (reference sequence). The CDR3 loop spans 12 amino acids. V was clipped by 1 base and J by 7 bases, with 7 bases between them.

This clone occurred once. This chain links TRBV7-7 with TRBJ2-7; D unresolved. This CDR3 has 13 amino acids. Per germline, CDR1 SSHAT and CDR2 FNYEAQ (reference sequence). V lost 5 bases, J lost 6 bases, and 14 bases lay in between. The CDR3, as DNA: TGTGCCAGCAGCGCTAGAGTAGATTTCGAGCAGTACTTC. This gives the protein CASSARVDFEQYF.

Here the CDR3 reads CASSRERDTQYF. CDR3 nucleotide sequence: TGCGCCAGCAGCCGAGAGCGGGATACGCAGTATTTT. The chain links TRBV5-1 to TRBJ2-3; weak D call: TRBD2 (5 bases). The V gene lost 4 bases and the J gene lost 6 bases, with 9 bases spanning the gap. Germline CDR1 reads SGHRS; CDR2 reads YFSETQ. This CDR3 contains 12 residues.

CDR3 coding DNA: TGTGCCAGTAGTATCCAGGGTTCCGGGGATACGCAGTATTTT. Residues: CASSIQGSGDTQYF. The genes are TRBV19 and TRBJ2-3; a weak D match, TRBD1 (5 bases). In germline, CDR1 is LNHDA, CDR2 SQIVND (reference sequence). The CDR3 loop spans 14 amino acids. V lost 3 bases and J 6 bases, leaving 13 bases between the germline ends.

The chain combines TRBV9 with TRBJ2-7; TRBD1 might be the D (6 bases). The CDR3 covers 16 residues. Per the germline V gene, CDR1 is SGDLS and CDR2 is YYNGEE. Trimming shortened V by 0 bases and J by 2 bases, and 15 bases separated the two germline ends. The CDR3 DNA is TGTGCCAGCAGCGTAGGCAGGGGCCCCCCTACCTACGAGCAGTACTTC. Translation: CASSVGRGPPTYEQYF.